A single T cell receptor beta chain is shown here with its context. As yet, its antigen is unknown. Clones were read by immunoSEQ multiplex PCR, and TCRdb kept only the in-frame ones, dropping some. This sample carries tens of thousands of clones, roughly 98% of them seen once, and the ten largest clones take 0.34%. This entry belongs to a study of Tregs in tolerant kidney transplant recipients. Findings and caveats of the study: Tregs expanded with activated donor B cells seemed most donor-specific.

Germline CDR1 reads LNHDA; CDR2 reads SQIVND (reference sequence). The CDR3 length is 13 residues. V dropped 5 bases and J dropped 1 base, with 8 bases sitting between them. The TCR comes from a human donor who received a combined kidney and bone marrow transplant. The chain combines TRBV19 with TRBJ1-1; D gene ambiguous. The input for sequencing was Tregs from blood, taken before the transplant. In nucleotides, the CDR3 is TGTGCCAGTAGTCGTAATTCGAACACTGAAGCTTTCTTT. Translating gives CASSRNSNTEAFF.